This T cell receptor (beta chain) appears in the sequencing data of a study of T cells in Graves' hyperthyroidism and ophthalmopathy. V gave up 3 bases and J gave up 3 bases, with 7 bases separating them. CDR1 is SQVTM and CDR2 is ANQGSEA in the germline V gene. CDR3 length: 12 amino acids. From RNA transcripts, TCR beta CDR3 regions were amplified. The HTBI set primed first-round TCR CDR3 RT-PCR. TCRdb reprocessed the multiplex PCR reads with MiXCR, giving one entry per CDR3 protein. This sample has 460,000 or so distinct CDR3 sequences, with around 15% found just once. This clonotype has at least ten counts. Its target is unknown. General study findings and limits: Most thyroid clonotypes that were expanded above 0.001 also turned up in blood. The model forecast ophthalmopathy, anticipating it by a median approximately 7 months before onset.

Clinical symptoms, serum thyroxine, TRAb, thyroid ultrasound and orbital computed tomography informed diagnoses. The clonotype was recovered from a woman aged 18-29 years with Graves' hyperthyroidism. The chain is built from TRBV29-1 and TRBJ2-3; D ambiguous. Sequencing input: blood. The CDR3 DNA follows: TGCAGCGTTGATGAGAAGACAGATACGCAGTATTTT. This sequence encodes CSVDEKTDTQYF.